This TCR beta chain was obtained from a study of blood T cell repertoires in COVID-19. Study summary: Sources were T cells, B-cell-depleted T cells, or PBMCs; the material itself was cDNA or gDNA.

Clones were sequenced by immunoSEQ multiplex PCR, and TCRdb holds only the in-frame ones, with some missing. The table includes some 190,000 clones, 82% detected once. The CDR3 spans 15 residues. Between the trimmed V and J ends, which lost 5 bases and 6 bases, there was a span of 20 bases. In germline, CDR1 is LNHNV, CDR2 YYDKDF (reference sequence). The gene calls are TRBV15 and TRBJ2-7, with D hard to call. This receptor was identified in a woman at least 80 years old with active or convalescent COVID-19. The sequencing input was peripheral blood. The CDR3 coding sequence is TGTGCCACCAGCGCCGGCGGTACACAAAGGATCGAGCAGTACTTC. This encodes CATSAGGTQRIEQYF. The full variable domain, completed using reference TRBV15 and TRBJ2-7, is DAMVIQNPRYQVTQFGKPVTLSCSQTLNHNVMYWYQQKSSQAPKLLFHYYDKDFNNEADTPDNFQSRRPNTSFCFLDIRSPGLGDTAMYLCATSAGGTQRIEQYFGPGTRLTVT.